These 32 T cell receptor beta chains were all obtained from the same sample, sequenced in a study of T-cell memory formation after mild COVID-19. TCRdb analysed the 5' RACE reads with MiXCR anew, one entry per CDR3 protein. Of some 130,000 distinct CDR3 sequences in the sample, about 15% were seen once. The source material was PBMCs or a T cell subset sorted from them (not recorded which). These receptors were taken from an adult woman who had mild COVID-19 (a few samples of this study predate the infection). Cell type and time point are not known.

The V and J genes are TRBV11-2 and TRBJ2-7; weak D call: TRBD1 (6 bases). The V end was cut by 5 bases, the J end by 4 bases, with 18 bases between. Germline V lookup: CDR1 SGHAT, CDR2 FQNNGV. CDR3 length: 15 amino acids. In DNA, the CDR3 is TGTGCCAGCAGCCACCGAGGACAGAGGAATTACGAGCAGTACTTC. Translating it yields CASSHRGQRNYEQYF.

This clonotype came up a few times. The rearrangement uses TRBV7-9 and TRBJ1-1, with D unclear. This CDR3 spans 14 amino acids. Germline V gene data show CDR1 as SEHNR and CDR2 as FQNEAQ (reference sequence). V dropped 5 bases and J dropped 0 bases, with 10 bases sitting between them. For the CDR3, the DNA is TGTGCCAGCAGCCTCGGGCTCCTGAACACTGAAGCTTTCTTT. Residues: CASSLGLLNTEAFF.

The chain joins TRBV30 to TRBJ2-1; TRBD1 matches 9 bases. V lost 0 bases to trimming and J lost 12 bases; unmatched junction nucleotides: 9. The V gene's germline CDR1 is GTSNPN and CDR2 SVGIG (reference sequence). This CDR3 spans 14 amino acids. The chain's CDR3 is CAWSVQGQGPGQFF. As DNA, the CDR3 is TGTGCCTGGAGTGTACAAGGACAGGGGCCCGGGCAGTTCTTC.

V gene TRBV7-9 combines with J gene TRBJ2-7; the D gene could be TRBD1 or TRBD2 (7 bases each). The V gene's germline CDR1 is SEHNR and CDR2 FQNEAQ (reference sequence). This CDR3 is built from 14 residues. V lost 4 bases and J lost 1, with 11 bases in between. CDR3 nucleotide sequence: TGTGCCAGCAGCTGGCAGGGGGGGTCCTACGAGCAGTACTTC. Its protein is CASSWQGGSYEQYF.

This rearrangement joins TRBV12-5 to TRBJ2-1, with 10 bases aligning to TRBD2. The junction had 11 bases not matched to a gene; V was cut back by 5 bases and J by 13 bases. This CDR3 is 14 amino acids long. CDR1 and CDR2 from the germline V gene are LGHNT and FRNRAP. CDR3 protein: CASGSSGRSLDQFF. The CDR3 DNA is TGTGCTAGTGGTAGTAGCGGGAGGTCCTTAGACCAGTTCTTC.

The CDR3 sequence is CASSLFLAGSTDTQYF. The CDR3, as DNA: TGTGCCAGCAGCTTGTTCCTAGCGGGGAGCACAGATACGCAGTATTTT. The genes are TRBV5-4 and TRBJ2-3, with TRBD2 identical over 9 bases. V shed 1 base and J 0 bases; nucleotides not matched to a gene: 3. The V gene's germline CDR1 is SGHNT and CDR2 YYREEE (reference sequence). The CDR3 is made up of 16 amino acids.

This clonotype was counted many times. This rearrangement joins TRBV29-1 to TRBJ2-1, with D hard to call. CDR3 length: 15 amino acids. Trimming took off 0 bases at V and 8 bases at J, with 17 bases between the two ends. The germline CDR1 and CDR2 sequences are SQVTM and ANQGSEA. The CDR3, as DNA: TGCAGCGTTGAAGATCGGGCGACCTCTGGTGATGAGCAGTTCTTC. Translated, it gives CSVEDRATSGDEQFF.

The V and J genes are TRBV4-3 and TRBJ1-2; D possibly corresponds to TRBD1 (6 bases). CDR1 is LGHNA and CDR2 is YSLEER in the germline V gene. Trimming took 0 bases from V and 2 from J, leaving 13 bases between them. The CDR3 sequence is 16 residues long. This CDR3 is CASSQDARQGNYGYTF. CDR3 nucleotide sequence: TGCGCCAGCAGCCAAGATGCCAGGCAGGGGAACTATGGCTACACCTTC.

This clonotype was found a few times. The rearrangement joins TRBV27 to TRBJ1-4; D is unclear. Trimming shortened V by 1 base and J by 5 bases, and 11 bases separated the two germline ends. CDR1 is MNHEY, CDR2 SMNVEV, per germline (reference sequence). This CDR3 comprises 15 residues. The CDR3 sequence is CASSLLGRENEKLFF. The CDR3, as DNA: TGTGCCAGCAGTTTATTAGGGCGGGAGAATGAAAAACTGTTTTTT.

This clonotype was counted between two and nine times. The genes are TRBV9 and TRBJ2-2, with 7 bases lining up with TRBD1. The germline CDR1 and CDR2 sequences are SGDLS and YYNGEE. The length of the CDR3 is 17 residues. Unmatched junction bases numbered 10, after V lost 4 bases and J lost 1 base. The CDR3 bases are TGTGCCAGCAGCCTCAGTCCCGGGACAGTGAACACCGGGGAGCTGTTTTTT. It codes for CASSLSPGTVNTGELFF.

This chain joins TRBV15 and TRBJ1-1; no firm D call. This CDR3 spans 13 amino acids. Germline V gene lookup returns CDR1 LNHNV and CDR2 YYDKDF (reference sequence). Trimming pared 0 bases from V and 2 bases from J, leaving 4 bases between. The CDR3 is CATSREGNTEAFF. CDR3 sequence (DNA): TGTGCCACCAGCAGAGAGGGAAACACTGAAGCTTTCTTT.

This clonotype has just a few counts. The chain couples TRBV4-3 to TRBJ1-1; TRBD1 aligns across 9 bases. Germline lookup yields CDR1 LGHNA and CDR2 YSLEER. The CDR3 loop spans 14 amino acids. V lost 4 bases, J lost 5 bases, and 5 bases stayed unmatched. The CDR3 DNA reads as TGCGCCAGCAGCCTCCGACAGGGGGGGACTGAAGCTTTCTTT. It translates to CASSLRQGGTEAFF.

This chain uses TRBV7-8 with TRBJ2-7, with 8 bases aligning to TRBD1. CDR3 length: 16 amino acids. Trimming at V came to 1 base and at J to 2 bases, leaving 7 bases not matched to a gene. Germline values: CDR1 SGHVS, CDR2 FQNEAQ. The CDR3 bases are TGTGCCAGCAGCTTAGGCCGGGACAGGCGGCCCTACGAGCAGTACTTC. This encodes CASSLGRDRRPYEQYF.

The chain combines TRBV12-3 or TRBV12-4 with TRBJ2-7; tentatively, D is TRBD1 (5 bases). The CDR3 has 16 residues. Trimming left V 0 bases short and J 0 bases short, with 12 bases between. The CDR3 sequence: CASSLALAGYSYEQYF. DNA of the CDR3: TGTGCCAGCAGTTTAGCGCTGGCAGGGTACTCCTACGAGCAGTACTTC.

This clonotype was found a few times. The chain joins TRBV10-3 to TRBJ2-7, with D perhaps matching TRBD1 or TRBD2 (6 bases each). With 6 bases removed from V and 6 bases from J, the gap between germline ends came to 21 bases. The germline gives CDR1 ENHRY, CDR2 SYGVKD. This CDR3 has 15 residues. CDR3 nucleotides: TGTGCCATCAGGATCGGACTCGGGGGCGTTACCGAGCAGTACTTC. Its translation is CAIRIGLGGVTEQYF.

This clonotype was observed a few times. In DNA form, the CDR3 reads TGTGCCAGCAGCCCATTGACAGGAGCCTCTGGAAACACCATATATTTT. It yields the protein CASSPLTGASGNTIYF. The gene calls are TRBV7-6 and TRBJ1-3; a weak D match, TRBD1 (6 bases). The germline gives CDR1 SGHVS, CDR2 FNYEAQ. This CDR3 has 16 residues. V lost 5 bases and J 0 bases, leaving 14 bases between the germline ends.

This clonotype came up a few times. The chain employs TRBV5-1 and TRBJ2-6; TRBD1 matches 12 bases. The germline V gene has CDR1 SGHRS and CDR2 YFSETQ. J gave up 1 base and V 5 bases, and 1 base lay outside the gene matches. This CDR3 contains 16 residues. The CDR3: CASRGQGASGANVLTF. The CDR3 DNA sequence: TGCGCCAGCAGGGGACAGGGGGCGTCTGGGGCCAACGTCCTGACTTTC.

V is TRBV14 and J is TRBJ1-4; 9 positions match TRBD1. V shed 5 bases and J 8 bases; nucleotides not matched to a gene: 3. Germline CDR1 SGHDN, CDR2 FVKESK. There are 13 residues in the CDR3. The CDR3 bases are TGTGCCAGCAGCGGACAGGGGTACGAAAAACTGTTTTTT. Protein sequence: CASSGQGYEKLFF.

The CDR3 reads CASKGLASTDTQYF. The CDR3, as DNA: TGTGCCAGCAAGGGACTAGCCTCCACAGATACGCAGTATTTT. The chain recombines TRBV27 with TRBJ2-3; 9 bases align to TRBD2. Germline lookup yields CDR1 MNHEY and CDR2 SMNVEV (reference sequence). The CDR3 has 14 amino acids. With V trimmed by 7 bases and J by 2 bases, 4 bases remained unmatched.

The chain combines TRBV29-1 with TRBJ1-1; a possible D gene is TRBD1 (6 bases). V lost 6 bases to trimming and J lost 0 bases, with 14 bases between them. There are 14 residues in the CDR3. CDR1 SQVTM and CDR2 ANQGSEA come from the germline V gene. CDR3 residues: CSVLLQGLNTEAFF. The CDR3 bases are TGCAGCGTCCTACTACAGGGCCTGAACACTGAAGCTTTCTTT.

This chain joins TRBV29-1 and TRBJ2-1, with D possibly matching TRBD2 (6 bases). Germline V lookup: CDR1 SQVTM, CDR2 ANQGSEA. The CDR3 loop spans 14 amino acids. The V end was cut by 7 bases, the J end by 4 bases, with 17 bases between. Written as DNA, the CDR3 is TGCAGCGCCGAAACGGACTACCCATACAATGAGCAGTTCTTC. This encodes CSAETDYPYNEQFF.

This chain joins TRBV7-9 and TRBJ2-3; 9 positions agree with TRBD1. J was trimmed by 9 bases and V by 10 bases; bases with no gene match: 17. The length of the CDR3 is 15 residues. Germline CDR1 and CDR2: SEHNR and FQNEAQ (reference sequence). The CDR3 DNA is TGTGCCACCCGAGGGGTCCGGGACAGGGTAGGAACGCAGTATTTT. It translates to CATRGVRDRVGTQYF.

The chain links TRBV28 to TRBJ1-2; D perhaps matches TRBD1 (5 bases). CDR1 MDHEN and CDR2 SYDVKM come from the germline V gene. The CDR3 consists of 13 residues. Trimming cost V 7 bases and J 4 bases, with 13 bases left between them. The CDR3 DNA reads TGTGCCAGCACTCAGGGAGAAGTCTATGGCTACACCTTC. This gives the protein CASTQGEVYGYTF.

This clonotype was seen more than once but under ten times. The V gene is TRBV29-1, the J gene TRBJ1-4, with D unclear. The CDR3 runs to 12 residues. Germline CDR1 is SQVTM and CDR2 is ANQGSEA. Trimming stripped 6 bases from V and 5 bases from J, with 10 bases between. The CDR3 sequence is CSVQTENEKLFF. CDR3 DNA sequence: TGCAGCGTCCAGACCGAGAATGAAAAACTGTTTTTT.

The chain has TRBV7-2 and TRBJ2-1; tentatively, D is TRBD2 (6 bases). The CDR3 runs to 14 residues. V lost 0 bases, J lost 8 bases, and 11 bases lay in between. From germline, CDR1 is SGHTA and CDR2 FQGNSA. CDR3 in DNA: TGTGCCAGCAGCTTAGCGCCTTGGGAGGATGAGCAGTTCTTC. Translation gives CASSLAPWEDEQFF.

This clonotype was seen only a few times. J is TRBJ1-1 and V is TRBV9; 10 bases align to TRBD1. The CDR3 totals 13 residues. Germline lookup yields CDR1 SGDLS and CDR2 YYNGEE. Unmatched junction bases numbered 8, after V lost 5 bases and J lost 10 bases. The CDR3 DNA sequence: TGTGCCAGCAGACCCGGGACAGGGGTGAGAGCTTTCTTT. This sequence encodes CASRPGTGVRAFF.

This clonotype was recorded a few times. The chain carries TRBV6-5 and TRBJ2-5; D possibly corresponds to TRBD1 (6 bases). V was clipped by 5 bases and J by 1 base, with 17 bases between them. Germline V gene data show CDR1 as MNHEY and CDR2 as SVGAGI. CDR3 length equals 16 residues. In nucleotides, the CDR3 is TGTGCCAGCAGTAAAACTCCAGGGGTGGGCCAAGAGACCCAGTACTTC. This codes for CASSKTPGVGQETQYF.

This clonotype appeared a few times. The chain joins TRBV29-1 to TRBJ2-3; the D gene is possibly TRBD2 (5 bases). The CDR3 length is 13 residues. Germline lookup yields CDR1 SQVTM and CDR2 ANQGSEA. V dropped 4 bases and J dropped 2 bases, with 10 bases sitting between them. CDR3 nucleotide sequence: TGCAGCGTTGTCGGGGAAATCACAGATACGCAGTATTTT. As protein: CSVVGEITDTQYF.

J is TRBJ2-5 and V is TRBV10-2; D gene uncertain. Trimming took 2 bases from V and 6 from J, leaving 13 bases between them. CDR3 size: 14 residues. In germline, CDR1 is WSHSY, CDR2 SAAADI. The CDR3, as DNA: TGCGCCAGCAGTGAGCCTTTGAGTCGGAAGACCCAGTACTTC. Translation: CASSEPLSRKTQYF.

This clonotype was counted between two and nine times. V is TRBV13 and J is TRBJ2-7; 7 bases fit TRBD1. This CDR3 region has 15 residues. V was clipped by 1 base and J by 3 bases; unmatched bases: 6. Germline V gene sequence: CDR1 PRHDT, CDR2 FYEKMQ (reference sequence). CDR3 in DNA: TGTGCCAGCAGCTTAGAGGGGGCAGGAAACTACGAGCAGTACTTC. Translation gives CASSLEGAGNYEQYF.

This clonotype was detected only a few times. V usage is TRBV18 and J usage is TRBJ2-2, with D perhaps matching TRBD1 (6 bases). CDR1 is KGHSH and CDR2 is LQKENI in the germline V gene. Between the trimmed V and J ends, which lost 2 bases and 2 bases, there was a span of 21 bases. The CDR3 loop spans 19 amino acids. The CDR3 sequence: CASSPGGFVTGLNTGELFF. CDR3 sequence (DNA): TGTGCCAGCTCACCAGGGGGCTTCGTGACGGGGCTTAACACCGGGGAGCTGTTTTTT.

The chain employs TRBV12-3 or TRBV12-4 and TRBJ2-3, with TRBD2 identical over 8 bases. Trimming at V came to 5 bases and at J to 1 base, leaving 5 bases not matched to a gene. This CDR3 is 15 amino acids long. CDR3 in DNA: TGTGCCAGCAGTCCCCGACTAGCGCGCACAGATACGCAGTATTTT. Translating it yields CASSPRLARTDTQYF.